A selection of T cell receptor beta chains follows, all from one sample in a study of OX40 agonist ivuxolimab in advanced cancers. The protocol was immunoSEQ multiplex PCR, while the TCRdb copy is restricted to in-frame clones and leaves out a portion. The sample lists about 35,000 clones; roughly three quarters were seen once. This specimen was CD4+ or CD8+ T cells sorted from blood, taken in a trial of the OX40 agonist ivuxolimab. These receptors all come from an adult with an advanced solid tumor such as melanoma, head and neck, liver or kidney cancer. The CDR3 runs from the conserved cysteine through the conserved F or W. A D gene is named only where the DNA matches it firmly. Some rows mark clone size as missing; the rest say once, few, many or name a class of expanded clone.

d_call	cdr3_length	clone_size	v_call	j_call	cdr3_nt	cdr3_aa
.	14	.	TRBV6-6	TRBJ1-5	TGTGCCAGCAGTTACTCCCAGGGGAATCAGCCCCAGCATTTT	CASSYSQGNQPQHF
.	13	.	TRBV11-2	TRBJ1-3	TGTGCCAGCAGAGGACTCTCTGGAAACACCATATATTTT	CASRGLSGNTIYF
.	12	.	TRBV18	TRBJ1-2	TGTGCCAGCTCCATCGGACGGGAGGGCTACACCTTC	CASSIGREGYTF
TRBD2	13	.	TRBV19	TRBJ2-1	TGTGCCAGTAGTATTGTGGCAGGGAGGGACCAGTTCTTC	CASSIVAGRDQFF
.	13	few	TRBV7-6	TRBJ2-3	TGTGCCAGCAGCTTGGCCTTGGCAGATACGCAGTATTTT	CASSLALADTQYF
TRBD2	16	.	TRBV28	TRBJ2-3	TGTGCCAGCAGTCTCGGACTAGCGGGAGGTACAGATACGCAGTATTTT	CASSLGLAGGTDTQYF
TRBD1	14	.	TRBV25-1	TRBJ2-7	TGTGCCAGCAGTAAGACAGGGTATAGCTACGAGCAGTACTTC	CASSKTGYSYEQYF
.	12	once	TRBV2	TRBJ1-1	TGTGCCAGCAGTGGGTCCGTTGGTGAAGCTTTCTTT	CASSGSVGEAFF
.	15	.	TRBV28	TRBJ1-5	TGTGCCAGCAGACGGGGGGGAGGGGGCAATCAGCCCCAGCATTTT	CASRRGGGGNQPQHF
TRBD2	16	.	TRBV7-9	TRBJ2-1	TGTGCCAGCAGCCTAAGCCTAGCGGGGGCCCTCATTGAGCAGTTCTTC	CASSLSLAGALIEQFF
TRBD2	16	few	TRBV5-1	TRBJ2-7	TGCGCCAGCAGCTTGACTAGCGGGAGTTCGACCTACGAGCAGTACTTC	CASSLTSGSSTYEQYF
TRBD2	13	few	TRBV29-1	TRBJ2-3	TGCAGCGTCCGAGCGGGGAACACAGATACGCAGTATTTT	CSVRAGNTDTQYF
.	12	.	TRBV2	TRBJ1-1	TGTGCCAGCAGAACCGGGACAACTGAAGCTTTCTTT	CASRTGTTEAFF
.	15	.	TRBV19	TRBJ1-5	TGTGCCAGTAAGGTGGTTGAGGTTAGCAATCAGCCCCAGCATTTT	CASKVVEVSNQPQHF
.	14	.	TRBV4-1	TRBJ1-2	TGCGCCAGCAGCCAAGCCGGACAGCTTTATGGCTACACCTTC	CASSQAGQLYGYTF
.	11	.	TRBV2	TRBJ1-2	TGTGCCAGCAGCCCGGGAAGAGGCTACACCTTC	CASSPGRGYTF
.	13	once	TRBV9	TRBJ2-3	TGTGCCAGCAGCGTCGGTTTCACAGATACGCAGTATTTT	CASSVGFTDTQYF
TRBD1	13	.	TRBV6-5	TRBJ1-5	TGTGCCAGCAGGGGGGACAGGGCCCAGCCCCAGCATTTT	CASRGDRAQPQHF
.	13	.	TRBV7-6	TRBJ1-1	TGTGCCAGCAGCTTGACAAGTCGCGCTGAAGCTTTCTTT	CASSLTSRAEAFF
.	15	.	TRBV28	TRBJ1-6	TGTGCCAGCAGTTCCAACCGGGACCCTTTTTCGCCCCTCCACTTT	CASSSNRDPFSPLHF
TRBD1	15	.	TRBV25-1	TRBJ1-1	TGTGCCAGCAGTGAATATCGGGGCAGGGGGCGACGAGCTTTCTTT	CASSEYRGRGRRAFF
TRBD1	15	.	TRBV11-2	TRBJ2-7	TGTGCCAGCAGCCCCGAGATCGAGGGGGCACTCGAGCAGTACTTC	CASSPEIEGALEQYF
.	12	.	TRBV28	TRBJ1-5	TGTGCCGCTAGGGAGGGGGAAGAGCCCCAGCATTTT	CAAREGEEPQHF
TRBD1	14	.	TRBV6-1	TRBJ1-4	TGTGCCAGCAGTGGCCAGGGGGCGGGTGAAAAACTGTTTTTT	CASSGQGAGEKLFF
.	15	.	TRBV4-1	TRBJ1-5	TGCGCCAGCAGCCAGGAAACAGGGATCCCTCAGCCCCAGCATTTT	CASSQETGIPQPQHF
.	13	.	TRBV2	TRBJ1-1	TGTGCCAGCAGTGTAAGGGGTGACACTGAAGCTTTCTTT	CASSVRGDTEAFF
.	13	.	TRBV30	TRBJ2-7	TGTGCCTGGAGTCTTTTTTTAGGATCGGAGCAGTACTTC	CAWSLFLGSEQYF
TRBD1	14	.	TRBV6-5	TRBJ1-4	TGTGCCAGCAGGTTCGGGACAGGGTATGAAAAACTGTTTTTT	CASRFGTGYEKLFF
.	11	.	TRBV7-9	TRBJ2-4	TGTGCCAGCAGCCCGGATGCCATTCAGTACTTC	CASSPDAIQYF
TRBD2	22	.	TRBV12-5	TRBJ2-1	TGTGCTAGTGGTTTGGTACCCATTCGGCTAGCGGGAGGGCCCGTGCATGTCAATGAGCAGTTCTTC	CASGLVPIRLAGGPVHVNEQFF
TRBD2	15	.	TRBV5-4	TRBJ2-7	TGTGCCAGCAGCGTTAGAAGCGGGGGGCCGGCAGGGCAGTACTTC	CASSVRSGGPAGQYF
TRBD1	16	.	TRBV7-8	TRBJ2-7	TGTGCCAGCAGCTTCGTAGGGGGCAGTCCGAGCTACGAGCAGTACTTC	CASSFVGGSPSYEQYF